The next 9 T cell receptor beta chains were all read from a single sample in a study of shared clonotypes between healthy human individuals. Assay: immunoSEQ multiplex PCR; the TCRdb copy retains only in-frame clones and omits some. This sample has almost 750,000 clones, with around 70% found just once. Sequencing was carried out using memory CD4+ T cells sorted from blood. Subset meaning: CD45RA-negative fraction. Receptor source: a woman in her 30s in good health.

This chain uses TRBV27 with TRBJ1-2; tentatively, D is TRBD1 (6 bases). CDR1 MNHEY and CDR2 SMNVEV come from the germline V gene (reference sequence). The CDR3 runs to 15 residues. V was pared by 0 bases and J by 5 bases, with 13 bases between. CDR3 residues: CASSLSQGRNYGYTF. CDR3 in DNA: TGTGCCAGCAGTTTATCTCAGGGGCGTAATTATGGCTACACCTTC.

This sequence joins TRBV11-3 and TRBJ1-1; D is unclear. Germline CDR1 and CDR2: SGHNT and YENEEA. The length of the CDR3 is 13 residues. Trimming took off 0 bases at V and 4 bases at J, with 6 bases between the two ends. For the CDR3, the DNA is TGTGCCAGCAGCTTAGAGGCAGGCACTGAAGCTTTCTTT. Encoded protein: CASSLEAGTEAFF.

The chain carries TRBV2 and TRBJ1-1; D remains ambiguous. The length of the CDR3 is 13 residues. The V gene's germline CDR1 is SNHLY and CDR2 FYNNEI. V lost 2 bases to trimming and J lost 1 base, with 5 bases between them. The CDR3 protein is CASSESENTEAFF. The CDR3 region has the DNA TGTGCCAGCAGTGAATCGGAGAACACTGAAGCTTTCTTT.

The table lists this clone with many counts. The chain carries TRBV5-1 and TRBJ2-1; D not certain. Trimming shortened V by 3 bases and J by 5 bases, and 9 bases separated the two germline ends. Germline CDR1 and CDR2: SGHRS and YFSETQ. This CDR3 spans 13 amino acids. CDR3 nucleotide sequence: TGCGCCAGCAGCTCCGGTGGGGACAATGAGCAGTTCTTC. This codes for CASSSGGDNEQFF.

This chain connects TRBV28 to TRBJ2-1, with D unresolved. Germline V CDR1 and CDR2: MDHEN, SYDVKM. V dropped 3 bases and J dropped 8 bases, with 8 bases sitting between them. The length of the CDR3 is 12 residues. This chain's CDR3 is CASSFLGYEQFF. DNA for the CDR3: TGTGCCAGCAGTTTTTTGGGTTATGAGCAGTTCTTC.

This clone was counted only a few times. The same CDR3 arises from other DNA sequences in this sample as well. J is TRBJ2-2 and V is TRBV5-1; TRBD2 matches at 11 bases. V lost 4 bases, J lost 7 bases, and 3 bases stayed unmatched. The length of the CDR3 is 14 residues. Germline loops: CDR1 SGHRS, CDR2 YFSETQ. The CDR3 loop reads CASSPGTSGGELFF. The CDR3 DNA sequence: TGCGCCAGCAGCCCCGGGACTAGCGGCGGGGAGCTGTTTTTT. Drawing the rest from reference TRBV5-1 and TRBJ2-2, the complete variable domain is KAGVTQTPRYLIKTRGQQVTLSCSPISGHRSVSWYQQTPGQGLQFLFEYFSETQRNKGNFPGRFSGRQFSNSRSEMNVSTLELGDSALYLCASSPGTSGGELFFGEGSRLTVL.

This clone came up a few times. Other DNA sequences within the sample encode an identical CDR3. This sequence joins TRBV29-1 and TRBJ1-1; D gene uncertain. The CDR3 has 10 residues. Trimming shortened V by 6 bases and J by 3 bases, and 5 bases separated the two germline ends. In germline, CDR1 is SQVTM, CDR2 ANQGSEA. Written as DNA, the CDR3 is TGCAGCGTGAGGGACACTGAAGCTTTCTTT. Protein sequence: CSVRDTEAFF. Complete variable domain (other parts from reference TRBV29-1 and TRBJ1-1): SAVISQKPSRDICQRGTSLTIQCQVDSQVTMMFWYRQQPGQSLTLIATANQGSEATYESGFVIDKFPISRPNLTFSTLTVSNMSPEDSSIYLCSVRDTEAFFGQGTRLTVV.

The gene calls are TRBV18 and TRBJ2-7; D remains unclear. In germline, CDR1 is KGHSH, CDR2 LQKENI. CDR3 length: 14 amino acids. The V end was cut by 3 bases, the J end by 5 bases, with 14 bases between. The CDR3 DNA reads TGTGCCAGCTCACCCCCTTTTCCGACGGACGAGCAGTACTTC. It codes for CASSPPFPTDEQYF.

The chain is built from TRBV19 and TRBJ2-7; D might be TRBD1 (5 bases). V was trimmed by 2 bases and J by 5 bases, leaving 19 bases between them. The germline V gene has CDR1 LNHDA and CDR2 SQIVND (reference sequence). The CDR3 runs to 16 residues. The CDR3 DNA is TGTGCCAGTAGTATAAGGTCGGCAGGGTCAGTGGACGAGCAGTACTTC. This sequence encodes CASSIRSAGSVDEQYF.